A selection of T cell receptor delta chains follows, all from one sample in a study of Vδ1+ human thymocytes. TCRdb reanalysed the multiplex PCR reads via CATT. The data show just under 55,000 delta-chain clones, about 15% seen once. The specimen was Vdelta1+ gamma-delta thymocytes from the thymus. The receptors derive from a boy in the first two years of life who had congenital heart surgery. CDR3s include the opening cysteine and the closing phenylalanine or tryptophan. Fields, in order: V gene, D gene, CDR3 length, CDR3 protein. D genes are given only for firm matches.

v_gene: TRDV2; d_gene: TRDD3; len: 18; CDR3aa: CACVPILGDTPVYDKLIF
v_gene: TRDV1; d_gene: TRDD3; len: 24; CDR3aa: CALGDSTLWPLGDTSNPYTDKLIF
v_gene: TRDV1; d_gene: TRDD3; len: 16; CDR3aa: CALGGIPIGIRRKLIF
v_gene: TRDV1; d_gene: TRDD3; len: 23; CDR3aa: CALGNRIYSPLVGDTQDTDKLIF
v_gene: TRDV1; d_gene: .; len: 18; CDR3aa: CALGELDPFHLYTDKLIF
v_gene: TRDV1; d_gene: TRDD3; len: 17; CDR3aa: CALGELIVGEYTDKLIF
v_gene: TRDV1; d_gene: TRDD3; len: 18; CDR3aa: CALGDSLPWLGDTDKLIF
v_gene: TRDV2; d_gene: TRDD3; len: 18; CDR3aa: CACGLVLGDTRCTDKLIF
v_gene: TRDV1; d_gene: TRDD3; len: 19; CDR3aa: CALGDDLRTGGSYTDKLIF
v_gene: TRDV1; d_gene: TRDD3; len: 18; CDR3aa: CALGVLIGGYPRFPKLIF